Sequencing of this T cell receptor (beta chain) was carried out in a study of T cell repertoires in cytomegalovirus infection. Turning to the study itself: Indications came from public TCR beta signatures; they pointed to CMV infection and to a matching HLA type. The study's findings and limits: Ex vivo responses were dominated by HLA-C-restricted CMV-specific TCR beta clonotypes.

In germline, CDR1 is SGHVS, CDR2 FQNEAQ. This CDR3 spans 15 amino acids. The ends were cut back, 5 bases at V and 3 bases at J, with 13 bases in the middle. TCRdb passed the reads through MiXCR, listing each CDR3 protein once. The repertoire includes 200,000 to 250,000 distinct CDR3 sequences, 22% of them detected once, and approximately 18% sits in the top ten. With respect to this clonotype: No antigen is known for it.

The TCR originated in a human donor in good health (CMV status not recorded). Some clones in this sample may be carry-over from other donors' samples. The genes are TRBV7-8 and TRBJ1-4; D remains ambiguous. The sequenced sample was CD8+ T cells from PBMCs. The CDR3 sequence is CASSPAGRPNEKLFF. The DNA of the CDR3 is TGTGCCAGCAGCCCGGCGGGGAGGCCTAATGAAAAACTGTTTTTT.